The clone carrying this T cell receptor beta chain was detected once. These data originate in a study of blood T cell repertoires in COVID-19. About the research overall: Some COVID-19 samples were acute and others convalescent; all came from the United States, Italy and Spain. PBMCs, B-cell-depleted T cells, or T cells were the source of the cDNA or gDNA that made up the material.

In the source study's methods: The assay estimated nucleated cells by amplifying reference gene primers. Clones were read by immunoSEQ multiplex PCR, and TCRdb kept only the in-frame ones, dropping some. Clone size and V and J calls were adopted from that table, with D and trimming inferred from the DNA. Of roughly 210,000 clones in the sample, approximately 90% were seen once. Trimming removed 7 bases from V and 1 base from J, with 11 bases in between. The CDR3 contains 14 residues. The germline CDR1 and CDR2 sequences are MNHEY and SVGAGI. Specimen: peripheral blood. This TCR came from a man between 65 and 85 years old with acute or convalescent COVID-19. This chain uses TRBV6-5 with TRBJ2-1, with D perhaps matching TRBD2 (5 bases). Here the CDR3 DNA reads TGTGCCAGCAACTCACGGGGATCCTACAATGAGCAGTTCTTC. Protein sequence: CASNSRGSYNEQFF.